The 19 T cell receptor beta chains below were found in one sample sequenced in a study of blood T cell repertoires in COVID-19. Assay: immunoSEQ multiplex PCR; the TCRdb copy retains only in-frame clones and omits some. The data contain about 150,000 clones, more than 80% of them singletons. The sample consisted of peripheral blood. These receptor sequences come from a woman aged 60-70 years with active COVID-19.

This chain links TRBV14 with TRBJ2-1; D gene ambiguous. This CDR3 is 16 amino acids long. Trimming took 5 bases from V and 4 from J, leaving 18 bases between them. Germline values: CDR1 SGHDN, CDR2 FVKESK. CDR3 DNA sequence: TGTGCCAGCAGCGAATTCCTAGGTCCACTTTACAATGAGCAGTTCTTC. This sequence encodes CASSEFLGPLYNEQFF.

The table lists this clone with a count of one. The J gene is TRBJ1-1, the V gene TRBV28; D not certain. The CDR3 contains 14 residues. Trimming pared 7 bases from V and 4 bases from J, leaving 16 bases between. CDR1 and CDR2 from the germline V gene are MDHEN and SYDVKM. CDR3 residues: CASITTRAGTEAFF. CDR3 bases: TGTGCCAGCATTACTACGAGGGCGGGCACTGAAGCTTTCTTT.

This clone was picked up one time. This chain uses TRBV18 with TRBJ2-2; 10 nucleotides agree with TRBD2. This CDR3 is built from 18 residues. The V gene's germline CDR1 is KGHSH and CDR2 LQKENI. V lost 3 bases, J lost 6 bases, and 13 bases stayed unmatched. Here the CDR3 DNA reads TGTGCCAGCTCACCTAGAAGGGGACTAGCGATTGAGGCCGGGGAGCTGTTTTTT. It yields the protein CASSPRRGLAIEAGELFF. Complete variable domain (other parts from reference TRBV18 and TRBJ2-2): NAGVMQNPRHLVRRRGQEARLRCSPMKGHSHVYWYRQLPEEGLKFMVYLQKENIIDESGMPKERFSAEFPKEGPSILRIQQVVRGDSAAYFCASSPRRGLAIEAGELFFGEGSRLTVL.

The V call is TRBV5-1, the J call TRBJ2-7, with D perhaps matching TRBD1 (6 bases). Per the germline V gene, CDR1 is SGHRS and CDR2 is YFSETQ. The CDR3 has 16 residues. V shed 0 bases and J shed 5 bases, with 18 bases lying between them. The CDR3 nucleotides are TGCGCCAGCAGCTTGGCCTACCCGGGCAGGGGCGACGAGCAGTACTTC. This translates into CASSLAYPGRGDEQYF.

V and J are TRBV6-5 and TRBJ2-1; D perhaps matches TRBD2 (6 bases). The germline CDR1 and CDR2 sequences are MNHEY and SVGAGI. There are 15 residues in the CDR3. Trimming removed 0 bases at V and 1 base at J, with 7 bases between. The CDR3 DNA reads as TGTGCCAGCAGTTACTCAGGGACTTCCTACAATGAGCAGTTCTTC. As protein: CASSYSGTSYNEQFF.

The chain joins TRBV27 to TRBJ2-7; 8 nucleotides agree with TRBD2. Trimming cost V 2 bases and J 6 bases; bases outside gene matches: 3. The CDR3 is made up of 13 amino acids. Germline loops: CDR1 MNHEY, CDR2 SMNVEV (reference sequence). The CDR3 here is CASSLSGSPEQYF. The CDR3 DNA reads TGTGCCAGCAGTTTAAGCGGGAGTCCCGAGCAGTACTTC.

The gene calls are TRBV10-3 and TRBJ2-7; D ambiguous. From germline, CDR1 is ENHRY and CDR2 SYGVKD. V was clipped by 3 bases and J by 5 bases, with 11 bases between them. This CDR3 is built from 13 residues. CDR3 DNA sequence: TGTGCCATCAGTGACACAGCCCCCCACGAGCAGTACTTC. It translates to CAISDTAPHEQYF.

This clone was recorded at least ten times. The chain recombines TRBV27 with TRBJ1-5; 8 positions agree with TRBD1. V lost 6 bases and J lost 1; bases outside the gene matches: 5. This CDR3 is 15 amino acids long. Per the germline V gene, CDR1 is MNHEY and CDR2 is SMNVEV (reference sequence). CDR3 residues: CASREGQVSNQPQHF. The CDR3 region has the DNA TGTGCCAGCAGGGAGGGACAGGTGAGCAATCAGCCCCAGCATTTT.

V gene TRBV28 combines with J gene TRBJ1-6; D perhaps matches TRBD1 (6 bases). This CDR3 comprises 12 residues. Trimming cost V 6 bases and J 9 bases, with 9 bases left between them. Germline assignment: CDR1 MDHEN and CDR2 SYDVKM. CDR3 protein: CASSQGFSPLHF. For the CDR3, the DNA is TGTGCCAGCAGCCAGGGGTTTTCACCCCTCCACTTT.

V is TRBV6-2 or TRBV6-3 and J is TRBJ2-1, with 14 nucleotides matching TRBD2. V gave up 5 bases and J gave up 12 bases; unmatched junction bases: 12. The CDR3 is 16 residues long. Germline lookup yields CDR1 MNHEY and CDR2 SVGEGT. The CDR3 loop is CASSKPRTSGRPAQFF. The CDR3 DNA sequence: TGTGCCAGCAGTAAACCTCGGACTAGCGGGAGGCCAGCGCAGTTCTTC.

The J gene is TRBJ1-6, the V gene TRBV28, with D tentatively TRBD1 (5 bases). CDR1 and CDR2 (germline): MDHEN, SYDVKM. The CDR3 extends over 13 amino acids. The V gene lost 8 bases and the J gene lost 7 bases, with 12 bases spanning the gap. Here the CDR3 reads CASEPGLNSPLHF. CDR3 nucleotides: TGTGCCAGCGAACCGGGACTCAATTCACCCCTCCACTTT.

J is TRBJ2-1 and V is TRBV7-8, with D hard to call. The CDR3 is 15 residues long. In germline, CDR1 is SGHVS, CDR2 FQNEAQ. V lost 5 bases and J lost 0, with 11 bases in between. CDR3 sequence: CASSRYSSSYNEQFF. Written as DNA, the CDR3 is TGTGCCAGCAGCCGATACTCGAGCTCCTACAATGAGCAGTTCTTC.

The chain couples TRBV7-2 to TRBJ2-5; 9 bases map to TRBD2. V gave up 4 bases and J gave up 4 bases; unmatched junction bases: 10. The CDR3 extends over 16 amino acids. CDR1 is SGHTA and CDR2 is FQGNSA in the germline V gene. CDR3: CASSSRRAGGPETQYF. CDR3 DNA: TGTGCCAGCAGCTCGAGACGGGCGGGAGGGCCAGAGACCCAGTACTTC.

The chain carries TRBV19 and TRBJ1-3, with D perhaps matching TRBD1 (5 bases). The germline V gene encodes CDR1 LNHDA and CDR2 SQIVND (reference sequence). The CDR3 is 14 amino acids. Trimming took off 3 bases at V and 2 bases at J, with 8 bases between the two ends. The CDR3 protein is CASSIRQTGNTIYF. The CDR3 nucleotides are TGTGCCAGTAGTATCCGACAGACTGGAAACACCATATATTTT.

This clone was detected a few times. The CDR3 region is CASRARGTGDEKLFF. The CDR3 DNA follows: TGTGCCAGCAGGGCGAGGGGGACAGGCGACGAAAAACTGTTTTTT. This sequence joins TRBV6-5 and TRBJ1-4; the match to TRBD1 covers 8 bases. The CDR3 extends over 15 amino acids. Germline assignment: CDR1 MNHEY and CDR2 SVGAGI. Trimming cost V 6 bases and J 8 bases; bases outside gene matches: 11.

The chain joins TRBV15 to TRBJ2-3; maybe TRBD2 (5 bases). Germline-derived CDR1 and CDR2 are LNHNV and YYDKDF (reference sequence). V lost 0 bases, J lost 6 bases, and 22 bases lay in between. CDR3 length: 18 amino acids. As DNA, the CDR3 is TGTGCCACCAGCAGAGATGCCGGCTCGGCGGGTGCGAGGGATACGCAGTATTTT. It translates to CATSRDAGSAGARDTQYF.

This clone has only one observation. The chain joins TRBV29-1 to TRBJ2-1; D might be TRBD2 (5 bases). CDR3 length: 14 amino acids. CDR1 is SQVTM, CDR2 ANQGSEA, per germline. V gave up 7 bases and J gave up 8 bases, with 21 bases separating them. The CDR3 here is CSAEGGPEIDEQFF. In DNA, the CDR3 is TGCAGCGCCGAGGGCGGACCCGAAATCGATGAGCAGTTCTTC.

This clone was seen only a few times. The rearrangement joins TRBV6-5 to TRBJ1-5, with 7 bases lining up with TRBD1. This CDR3 has 14 residues. Germline V lookup: CDR1 MNHEY, CDR2 SVGAGI. Trimming at V came to 4 bases and at J to 1 base, leaving 1 base not matched to a gene. CDR3 bases: TGTGCCAGCAGTTGGGACAGAAGCAATCAGCCCCAGCATTTT. This translates into CASSWDRSNQPQHF.

The chain has TRBV6-1 and TRBJ2-3; the match to TRBD2 covers 8 bases. V was clipped by 10 bases and J by 4 bases; unmatched bases: 10. Germline lookup yields CDR1 MNHNS and CDR2 SASEGT. CDR3 length: 14 residues. CDR3 sequence: CATTERESSDTQYF. The CDR3 DNA reads as TGTGCCACGACTGAGCGGGAGTCCTCAGATACGCAGTATTTT.